Listed here are 27 T cell receptor beta chains from one sample, sequenced in a study of T cell repertoires in cytomegalovirus infection. These receptors lack a known antigen. TCRdb itself ran the reads through MiXCR, one entry per CDR3 protein. The table has fewer than 1,000,000 distinct CDR3 sequences, less than 40% seen once. Sequences were derived from cultured CD8+ T cells from PBMCs, sampled from culture after CMV antigen stimulation. Every receptor here comes from a human donor in good health (CMV status not recorded). Some clones in this sample may be carry-over from other donors' samples.

This chain connects TRBV14 to TRBJ2-1; 7 nucleotides line up with TRBD1. The CDR3 sequence is 12 residues long. Trimming took 3 bases from V and 10 from J; bases not matched to a gene: 3. CDR1 and CDR2 (germline): SGHDN, FVKESK. CDR3 in DNA: TGTGCCAGCAGCCAGACAGGGTGGGAGCAGTTCTTC. It is translated as CASSQTGWEQFF.

Only a few counts were recorded for this clonotype. J is TRBJ2-1 and V is TRBV7-2; D unclear. This CDR3 is built from 13 residues. The ends were cut back, 0 bases at V and 8 bases at J, with 8 bases in the middle. Germline V gene lookup returns CDR1 SGHTA and CDR2 FQGNSA. The CDR3 spells CASSLASEYEQFF. CDR3 coding DNA: TGTGCCAGCAGCTTAGCCAGTGAGTATGAGCAGTTCTTC.

The rearrangement links TRBV19 to TRBJ2-1, with unresolved D. Germline assignment: CDR1 LNHDA and CDR2 SQIVND (reference sequence). V lost 7 bases to trimming and J lost 3 bases, with 13 bases between them. This CDR3 region has 14 residues. CDR3 DNA sequence: TGTGCCAGTAAGAATAATGGGGTCTACAATGAGCAGTTCTTC. As protein: CASKNNGVYNEQFF.

This chain links TRBV9 with TRBJ1-1, with TRBD1 as a possible D gene (5 bases). The CDR3 loop spans 11 amino acids. V lost 5 bases to trimming and J lost 11 bases, with 13 bases between them. Germline V CDR1 and CDR2: SGDLS, YYNGEE. DNA of the CDR3: TGTGCCAGCAGACCGGGGGGTAGGGCTTTCTTT. This encodes CASRPGGRAFF.

The V gene is TRBV10-3, the J gene TRBJ1-2; D gene uncertain. This CDR3 region has 12 residues. Germline values: CDR1 ENHRY, CDR2 SYGVKD. V lost 11 bases and J 7 bases, leaving 17 bases between the germline ends. CDR3 nucleotide sequence: TGTGCCGTCGCCGGGCTCAGAGGTGGCTACACCTTC. The encoded protein is CAVAGLRGGYTF.

Comments on this clonotype: Sequence at one end of the junction differs from germline and may be a read error. The chain couples TRBV7-3 to TRBJ2-2, with D unresolved. The CDR3 spans 14 residues. The germline V gene has CDR1 SGHTA and CDR2 FQGTGA. The CDR3 region has the DNA TGTACCAGCAGCTTAGTTGGCTCCACTGGGGAGCTGTTTTTT. This encodes CTSSLVGSTGELFF.

This clonotype occurred a few times. The chain links TRBV12-3 or TRBV12-4 to TRBJ1-2, with D possibly matching TRBD1 (6 bases). Trimming cost V 6 bases and J 8 bases, with 16 bases left between them. The CDR3 is 13 amino acids. The CDR3: CASSLGGAEGYTF. The CDR3 DNA is TGTGCCAGCAGCCTCGGGGGGGCTGAGGGCTACACCTTC.

CDR3 in DNA: TGTGCCAGCAGCTTAGCGTCTGACAGTGAAAAACTGTTTTTT. Amino acids: CASSLASDSEKLFF. V and J are TRBV7-2 and TRBJ1-4; possible D gene TRBD1, 5 bases. The V end lost 0 bases, the J end lost 7 bases, and 9 bases lay between the germline ends. Germline-derived CDR1 and CDR2 are SGHTA and FQGNSA. The CDR3 is 14 amino acids.

This clonotype turned up a few times. This chain's CDR3 is CASSRPGTPQIGTEAFF. As DNA, the CDR3 is TGTGCCAGCAGTCGTCCCGGGACCCCCCAGATAGGCACTGAAGCTTTCTTT. The V call is TRBV2, the J call TRBJ1-1; D may be TRBD1 (5 bases). V lost 5 bases, J lost 4 bases, and 23 bases lay in between. Germline V gene data show CDR1 as SNHLY and CDR2 as FYNNEI. The CDR3 runs 17 residues.

The chain has TRBV14 and TRBJ1-1; 8 bases are shared with TRBD1. The germline V gene has CDR1 SGHDN and CDR2 FVKESK. With V trimmed by 3 bases and J by 4 bases, 7 bases remained unmatched. The CDR3 consists of 15 residues. CDR3 in amino acids: CASSHRRTGTTEAFF. DNA of the CDR3: TGTGCCAGCAGCCACCGAAGGACAGGGACCACTGAAGCTTTCTTT. Full variable domain (missing parts from reference TRBV14 and TRBJ1-1): EAGVTQFPSHSVIEKGQTVTLRCDPISGHDNLYWYRRVMGKEIKFLLHFVKESKQDESGMPNNRFLAERTGGTYSTLKVQPAELEDSGVYFCASSHRRTGTTEAFFGQGTRLTVV.

About this clonotype: One junction end disagrees with the germline gene, perhaps due to a read error. The chain couples TRBV27 to TRBJ2-7; D is possibly TRBD2 (6 bases). Germline values: CDR1 MNHEY, CDR2 SMNVEV (reference sequence). The CDR3 covers 14 residues. The CDR3 region is CANSLSGLGSEQYF. CDR3 in DNA: TGTGCCAACAGTTTATCGGGACTCGGCTCAGAGCAGTACTTC.

The V and J genes are TRBV6-6 and TRBJ2-3, with 9 bases aligning to TRBD2. The ends lost 5 bases at V and 8 bases at J; junction bases unmatched: 11. CDR3 size: 15 residues. From germline, CDR1 is MNHNY and CDR2 SVGAGI (reference sequence). Written as DNA, the CDR3 is TGTGCCAGCAGTCCTTTGGCGGGGGGGTTGATTACGCAGTATTTT. Its protein is CASSPLAGGLITQYF.

This clonotype was found a few times. This chain joins TRBV9 and TRBJ2-1; no clear D. The CDR3 is made up of 12 amino acids. V shed 0 bases and J shed 7 bases, with 5 bases lying between them. Germline lookup yields CDR1 SGDLS and CDR2 YYNGEE. CDR3 sequence reads: CASSVGKNEQFF. CDR3 nucleotides: TGTGCCAGCAGCGTAGGCAAGAATGAGCAGTTCTTC.

The table lists this clonotype with a few counts. The chain links TRBV20-1 to TRBJ1-1; 9 bases fit TRBD1. With V trimmed by 4 bases and J by 4 bases, 13 bases remained unmatched. CDR3 length: 16 residues. Per the germline V gene, CDR1 is DFQATT and CDR2 is SNEGSKA (reference sequence). CDR3 residues: CSAIRWTGVRGTEAFF. In DNA form, the CDR3 reads TGCAGTGCTATTAGGTGGACAGGGGTAAGGGGCACTGAAGCTTTCTTT.

This clonotype showed up many times. This chain joins TRBV7-9 and TRBJ2-4; D may match TRBD1 or TRBD2 (7 bases each). V gave up 5 bases and J gave up 1 base, with 15 bases separating them. CDR1 is SEHNR, CDR2 FQNEAQ, per germline (reference sequence). The CDR3 totals 16 residues. As DNA, the CDR3 is TGTGCCAGCAGCCCTCGACAGGGAGGGGCCAAAAACATTCAGTACTTC. It encodes CASSPRQGGAKNIQYF.

This clonotype was observed at least ten times. The chain joins TRBV7-8 to TRBJ2-1; TRBD2 matches 7 bases. The CDR3 runs 16 residues. V gave up 4 bases and J gave up 4 bases; unmatched junction bases: 10. Germline loops: CDR1 SGHVS, CDR2 FQNEAQ. The CDR3 is CASSSPASGLYNEQFF. CDR3 coding DNA: TGTGCCAGCAGCTCCCCAGCTAGCGGTCTTTACAATGAGCAGTTCTTC.

The rearrangement joins TRBV15 to TRBJ1-5; maybe TRBD1 (5 bases). This CDR3 region has 14 residues. Germline V gene data show CDR1 as LNHNV and CDR2 as YYDKDF (reference sequence). Trimming pared 5 bases from V and 0 bases from J, leaving 8 bases between. The CDR3 bases are TGTGCCACCAGCCGGGGGGGTAGCAATCAGCCCCAGCATTTT. Translating gives CATSRGGSNQPQHF.

This clonotype turned up a few times. The chain recombines TRBV7-9 with TRBJ2-1; unclear D gene. CDR1 and CDR2 from the germline V gene are SEHNR and FQNEAQ (reference sequence). The CDR3 totals 12 residues. Trimming took 5 bases from V and 9 from J, leaving 11 bases between them. In DNA, the CDR3 is TGTGCCAGCAGCCGATCGTTAGCTGAGCAGTTCTTC. Translating gives CASSRSLAEQFF.

This rearrangement joins TRBV6-6 to TRBJ2-3; TRBD1 matches at 9 bases. Per the germline V gene, CDR1 is MNHNY and CDR2 is SVGAGI (reference sequence). With 6 bases clipped from V and 1 base from J, the junction kept 5 bases outside the gene matches. The CDR3 is made up of 15 amino acids. CDR3 loop: CASRAWDRGTDTQYF. As DNA, the CDR3 is TGTGCCAGCAGAGCCTGGGACAGGGGCACAGATACGCAGTATTTT.

Only a few counts were recorded for this clonotype. The chain joins TRBV25-1 to TRBJ2-1; D not resolved. In germline, CDR1 is MGHDK, CDR2 SYGVNS. Trimming pared 1 base from V and 11 bases from J, leaving 18 bases between. CDR3 size: 15 residues. CDR3 nucleotides: TGTGCCAGCAGTGAATCTCGGTCTGGTTGGCAGAAGCAGTTCTTC. Its translation is CASSESRSGWQKQFF.

This clonotype was observed a few times. The chain links TRBV19 to TRBJ1-5, with D possibly matching TRBD1 (6 bases). The germline CDR1 and CDR2 sequences are LNHDA and SQIVND (reference sequence). The CDR3 is 15 residues long. V was cut by 6 bases and J by 4 bases, with 16 bases left in between. DNA of the CDR3: TGTGCCAGTAGCCTTGTGGACAGCCAGAATCAGCCCCAGCATTTT. Translating gives CASSLVDSQNQPQHF.

There are a few counts of this clonotype. DNA for the CDR3: TGTGCCAGCAGTTTTCGATGGACACCCGACTATGGCTACACCTTC. Translating it yields CASSFRWTPDYGYTF. The chain is built from TRBV27 and TRBJ1-2; D might be TRBD1 (5 bases). Germline-derived CDR1 and CDR2 are MNHEY and SMNVEV (reference sequence). The CDR3 has 15 residues. Trimming removed 3 bases from V and 3 bases from J, with 14 bases in between.

In this sample, this clonotype turned up a few times. The J gene is TRBJ2-3, the V gene TRBV7-9; 9 bases map to TRBD1. The V and J ends lost 6 bases and 2 bases, in that order; junction bases with no gene match: 6. Germline V gene data show CDR1 as SEHNR and CDR2 as FQNEAQ (reference sequence). This CDR3 spans 15 amino acids. The CDR3 DNA follows: TGTGCCAGCAGACCGGGACAGGGCCTCACAGATACGCAGTATTTT. Protein sequence: CASRPGQGLTDTQYF.

The chain uses TRBV27 and TRBJ2-5, with D unresolved. In germline, CDR1 is MNHEY, CDR2 SMNVEV (reference sequence). The CDR3 runs 10 residues. V was trimmed by 2 bases and J by 6 bases, leaving 1 base between them. CDR3 sequence: CASSLKTQYF. In nucleotides, the CDR3 is TGTGCCAGCAGTTTAAAGACCCAGTACTTC.

V is TRBV28 and J is TRBJ2-5; no firm D call. Trimming stripped 5 bases from V and 4 bases from J, with 14 bases between. Germline-derived CDR1 and CDR2 are MDHEN and SYDVKM. The CDR3 runs to 14 residues. CDR3 sequence: CASSPDEERETQYF. The CDR3 region has the DNA TGTGCCAGCAGTCCGGACGAGGAGCGAGAGACCCAGTACTTC.

This sequence joins TRBV23-1 and TRBJ2-1, with D possibly TRBD1 on 5 matching bases. TRBV23-1 is reported as an ORF; its role is uncertain. The CDR3 extends over 17 amino acids. V shed 2 bases and J shed 0 bases, with 14 bases lying between them. The CDR3 spells CASSQPVTESSYNEQFF. The CDR3 coding sequence is TGCGCCAGCAGTCAACCTGTGACAGAGAGCTCCTACAATGAGCAGTTCTTC.

This clonotype was counted between two and nine times. CDR3 sequence (DNA): TGTGCCAGCAGTCCCAGCCTCGGGGAAGGGGGCTTCTACGAGCAGTACTTC. The encoded protein is CASSPSLGEGGFYEQYF. The J gene is TRBJ2-7, the V gene TRBV27, with TRBD1 matching 7 bases. Germline CDR1 reads MNHEY; CDR2 reads SMNVEV (reference sequence). The ends lost 5 bases at V and 3 bases at J; junction bases unmatched: 16. The CDR3 has 17 residues.